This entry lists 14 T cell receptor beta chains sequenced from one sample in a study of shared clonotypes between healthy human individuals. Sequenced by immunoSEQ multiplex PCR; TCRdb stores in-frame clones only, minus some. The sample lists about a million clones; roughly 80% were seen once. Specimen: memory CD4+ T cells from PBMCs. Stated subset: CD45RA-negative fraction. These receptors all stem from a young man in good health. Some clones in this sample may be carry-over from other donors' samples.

For the CDR3, the DNA is TGTGCCAGCAGCCTCGGGGTAGGCACAGATACGCAGTATTTT. It codes for CASSLGVGTDTQYF. V and J are TRBV7-2 and TRBJ2-3; possibly TRBD2 for D (5 bases). This CDR3 has 14 amino acids. Germline CDR1 and CDR2: SGHTA and FQGNSA. V shed 5 bases and J shed 1 base, with 10 bases lying between them.

The CDR3 here is CASSARAPLNEQYF. The CDR3 DNA follows: TGTGCCAGCAGCGCCCGGGCCCCCCTGAACGAGCAGTACTTC. The gene calls are TRBV9 and TRBJ2-7; D ambiguous. Germline loops: CDR1 SGDLS, CDR2 YYNGEE. The ends were cut back, 3 bases at V and 5 bases at J, with 15 bases in the middle. This CDR3 is built from 14 residues.

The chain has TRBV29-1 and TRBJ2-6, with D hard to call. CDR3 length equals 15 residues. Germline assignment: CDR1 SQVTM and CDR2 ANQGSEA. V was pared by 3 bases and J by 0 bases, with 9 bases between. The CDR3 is CSVDDGRSGANVLTF. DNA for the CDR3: TGCAGCGTTGACGACGGACGCTCTGGGGCCAACGTCCTGACTTTC. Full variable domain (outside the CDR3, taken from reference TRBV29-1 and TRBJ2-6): SAVISQKPSRDICQRGTSLTIQCQVDSQVTMMFWYRQQPGQSLTLIATANQGSEATYESGFVIDKFPISRPNLTFSTLTVSNMSPEDSSIYLCSVDDGRSGANVLTFGAGSRLTVL.

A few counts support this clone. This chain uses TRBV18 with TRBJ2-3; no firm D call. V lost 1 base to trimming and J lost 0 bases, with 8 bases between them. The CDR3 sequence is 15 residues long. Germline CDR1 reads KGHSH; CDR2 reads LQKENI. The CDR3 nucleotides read TGTGCCAGCTCACCACTCCCTGCTAGCACAGATACGCAGTATTTT. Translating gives CASSPLPASTDTQYF.

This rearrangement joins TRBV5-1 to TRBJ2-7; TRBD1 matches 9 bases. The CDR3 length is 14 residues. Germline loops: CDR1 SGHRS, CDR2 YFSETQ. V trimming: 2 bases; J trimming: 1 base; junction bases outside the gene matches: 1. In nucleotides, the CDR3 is TGCGCCAGCAGCTTACAGGGGGCGTCCTACGAGCAGTACTTC. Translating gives CASSLQGASYEQYF.

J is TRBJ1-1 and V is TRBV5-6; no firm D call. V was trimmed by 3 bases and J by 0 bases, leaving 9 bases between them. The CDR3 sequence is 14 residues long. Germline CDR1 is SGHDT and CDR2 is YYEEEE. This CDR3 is CASSWGAMNTEAFF. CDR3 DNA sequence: TGTGCCAGCAGCTGGGGAGCAATGAACACTGAAGCTTTCTTT.

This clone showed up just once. CDR3 sequence: CASSSGQSTGYTF. The CDR3 DNA is TGTGCCAGCAGCTCGGGACAGTCTACTGGCTACACCTTC. The chain couples TRBV5-4 to TRBJ1-2; 7 bases agree with TRBD1. This CDR3 has 13 residues. Trimming at V came to 3 bases and at J to 7 bases, leaving 6 bases not matched to a gene. CDR1 is SGHNT, CDR2 YYREEE, per germline (reference sequence).

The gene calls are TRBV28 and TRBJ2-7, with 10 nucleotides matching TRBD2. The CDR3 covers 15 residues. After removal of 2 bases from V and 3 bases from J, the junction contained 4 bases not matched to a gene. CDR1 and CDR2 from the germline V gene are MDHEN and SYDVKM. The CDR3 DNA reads TGTGCCAGCAGTTTACTAGTAGCGGGAGGCTACGAGCAGTACTTC. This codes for CASSLLVAGGYEQYF.

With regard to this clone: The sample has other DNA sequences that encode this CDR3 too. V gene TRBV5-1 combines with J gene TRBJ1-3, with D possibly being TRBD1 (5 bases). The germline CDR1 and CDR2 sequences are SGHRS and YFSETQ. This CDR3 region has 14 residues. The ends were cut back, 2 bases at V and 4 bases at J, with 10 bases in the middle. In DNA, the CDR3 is TGCGCCAGCAGCTTCGGGGGTAGCGGAAACACCATATATTTT. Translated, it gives CASSFGGSGNTIYF.

The CDR3 loop is CASSSYGTSGTDTQYF. As DNA, the CDR3 is TGTGCCAGCAGTTCCTACGGGACTAGCGGCACAGATACGCAGTATTTT. J is TRBJ2-3 and V is TRBV28; 10 positions agree with TRBD2. The germline gives CDR1 MDHEN, CDR2 SYDVKM. The CDR3 covers 16 residues. J gave up 1 base and V 4 bases, and 5 bases lay outside the gene matches.

This CDR3 reads CASSLGYAGVTEAFF. The CDR3 DNA sequence: TGTGCCAGCAGTTTAGGGTATGCGGGTGTCACTGAAGCTTTCTTT. The gene calls are TRBV27 and TRBJ1-1; unclear D gene. CDR3 length equals 15 residues. Germline V lookup: CDR1 MNHEY, CDR2 SMNVEV (reference sequence). V shed 2 bases and J shed 4 bases, with 14 bases lying between them.

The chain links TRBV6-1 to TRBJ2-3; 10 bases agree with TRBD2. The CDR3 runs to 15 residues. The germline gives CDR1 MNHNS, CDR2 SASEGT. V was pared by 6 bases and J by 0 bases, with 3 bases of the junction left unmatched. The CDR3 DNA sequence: TGTGCCAGCAGCGAACTAGCGGGGAGCACAGATACGCAGTATTTT. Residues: CASSELAGSTDTQYF.

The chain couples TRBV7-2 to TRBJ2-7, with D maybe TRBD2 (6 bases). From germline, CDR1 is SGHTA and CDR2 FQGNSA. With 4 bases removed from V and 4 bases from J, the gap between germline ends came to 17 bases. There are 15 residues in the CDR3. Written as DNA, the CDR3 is TGTGCCAGCAGCTGGGGACTGCCGGATGTTTACGAGCAGTACTTC. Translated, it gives CASSWGLPDVYEQYF.

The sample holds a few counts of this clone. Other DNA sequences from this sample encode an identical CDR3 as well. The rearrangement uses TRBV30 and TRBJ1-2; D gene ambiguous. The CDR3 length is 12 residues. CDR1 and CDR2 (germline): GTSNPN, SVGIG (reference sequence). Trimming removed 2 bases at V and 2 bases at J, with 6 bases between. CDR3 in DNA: TGTGCCTGGAGTCTACAGAACTATGGCTACACCTTC. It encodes CAWSLQNYGYTF.